This T cell receptor beta chain originates from a study of blood T cell repertoires in COVID-19. Study-level information: COVID-19 samples collected from the United States, Italy and Spain covered acute and convalescent phases.

V was pared by 6 bases and J by 5 bases, with 7 bases of the junction left unmatched. Per germline, CDR1 SQVTM and CDR2 ANQGSEA. There are 13 residues in the CDR3. TCRdb's table, derived via immunoSEQ multiplex PCR, lists solely in-frame clones and lacks some. The data contain around 100,000 clones, 75% to 90% of them singletons. Sequencing was carried out using peripheral blood. The chain employs TRBV29-1 and TRBJ2-5; 9 nucleotides align to TRBD2. The receptor comes from a human donor in a cohort sampled during active or convalescent COVID-19. The CDR3 reads CSVRGRGLETQYF. CDR3 coding DNA: TGCAGCGTCCGCGGGAGGGGGCTGGAGACCCAGTACTTC.